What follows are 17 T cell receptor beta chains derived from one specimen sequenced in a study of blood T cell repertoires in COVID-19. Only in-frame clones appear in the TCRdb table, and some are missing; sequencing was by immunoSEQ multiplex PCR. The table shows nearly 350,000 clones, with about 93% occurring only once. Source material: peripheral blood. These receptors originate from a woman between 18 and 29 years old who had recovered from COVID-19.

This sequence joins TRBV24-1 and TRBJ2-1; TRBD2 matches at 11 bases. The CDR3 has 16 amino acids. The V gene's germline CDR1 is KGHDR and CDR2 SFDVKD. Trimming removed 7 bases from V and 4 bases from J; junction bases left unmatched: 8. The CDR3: CATSPSGTSGYNEQFF. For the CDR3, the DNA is TGTGCCACCAGCCCTTCGGGGACTAGCGGATACAATGAGCAGTTCTTC.

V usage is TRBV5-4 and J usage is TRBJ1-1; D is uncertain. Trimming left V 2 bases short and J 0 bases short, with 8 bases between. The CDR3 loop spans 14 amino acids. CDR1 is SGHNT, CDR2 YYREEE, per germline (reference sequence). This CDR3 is CASSFEQLNTEAFF. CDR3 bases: TGTGCCAGCAGCTTTGAACAGCTGAACACTGAAGCTTTCTTT.

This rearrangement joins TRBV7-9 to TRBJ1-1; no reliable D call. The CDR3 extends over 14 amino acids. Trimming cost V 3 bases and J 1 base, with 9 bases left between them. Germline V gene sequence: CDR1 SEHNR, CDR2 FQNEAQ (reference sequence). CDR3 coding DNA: TGTGCCAGCAGCTTCCCACAGAAGAACACTGAAGCTTTCTTT. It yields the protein CASSFPQKNTEAFF.

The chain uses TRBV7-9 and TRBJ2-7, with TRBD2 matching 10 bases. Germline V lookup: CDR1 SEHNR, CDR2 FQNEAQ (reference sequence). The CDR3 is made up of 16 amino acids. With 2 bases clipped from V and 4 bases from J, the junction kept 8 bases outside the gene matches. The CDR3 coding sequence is TGTGCCAGCAGCTTATCCTCTAGCGGGAGTTTGTACGAGCAGTACGTC. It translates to CASSLSSSGSLYEQYV.

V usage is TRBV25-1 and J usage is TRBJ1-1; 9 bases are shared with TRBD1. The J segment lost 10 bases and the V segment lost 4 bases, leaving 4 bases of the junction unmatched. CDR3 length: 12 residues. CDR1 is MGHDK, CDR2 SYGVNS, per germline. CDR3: CASSGTGARAFF. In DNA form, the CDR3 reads TGTGCCAGCAGTGGGACAGGGGCACGAGCTTTCTTT.

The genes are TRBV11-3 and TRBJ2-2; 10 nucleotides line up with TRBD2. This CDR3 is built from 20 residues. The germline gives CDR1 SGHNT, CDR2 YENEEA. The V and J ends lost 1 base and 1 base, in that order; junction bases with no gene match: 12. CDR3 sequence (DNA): TGTGCCAGCAGCTTAGCGTCCCTTATCTCTAGCGGGAGGAACACCGGGGAGCTGTTTTTT. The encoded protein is CASSLASLISSGRNTGELFF.

Written as DNA, the CDR3 is TGTGCCAGCAGCATAGGGGGAGGACTAGCGGTTTACAATGAGCAGTTCTTC. Protein sequence: CASSIGGGLAVYNEQFF. This sequence joins TRBV5-4 and TRBJ2-1; 10 nucleotides match TRBD2. The V and J ends lost 4 bases and 4 bases, in that order; junction bases with no gene match: 11. CDR3 size: 17 residues. Per germline, CDR1 SGHNT and CDR2 YYREEE (reference sequence).

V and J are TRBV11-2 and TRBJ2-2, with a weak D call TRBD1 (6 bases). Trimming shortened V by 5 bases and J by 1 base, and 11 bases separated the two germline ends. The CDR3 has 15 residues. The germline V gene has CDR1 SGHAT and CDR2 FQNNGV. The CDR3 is CASSPRGGNTGELFF. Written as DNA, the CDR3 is TGTGCCAGCAGCCCCCGAGGGGGGAACACCGGGGAGCTGTTTTTT.

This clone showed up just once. The CDR3 region is CASLGQATTEAFF. In nucleotides, the CDR3 is TGTGCCAGCCTCGGACAGGCGACCACTGAAGCTTTCTTT. The chain carries TRBV19 and TRBJ1-1, with 7 nucleotides matching TRBD1. Germline values: CDR1 LNHDA, CDR2 SQIVND (reference sequence). The V segment lost 9 bases and the J segment 4 bases; nucleotides outside the gene matches: 8. CDR3 size: 13 residues.

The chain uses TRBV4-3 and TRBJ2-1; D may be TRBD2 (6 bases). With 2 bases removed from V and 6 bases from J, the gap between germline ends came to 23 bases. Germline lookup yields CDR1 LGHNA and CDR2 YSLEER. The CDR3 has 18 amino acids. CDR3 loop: CASSQSGPGGAYPNEQFF. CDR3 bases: TGCGCCAGCAGCCAATCTGGACCCGGCGGGGCCTACCCCAATGAGCAGTTCTTC.

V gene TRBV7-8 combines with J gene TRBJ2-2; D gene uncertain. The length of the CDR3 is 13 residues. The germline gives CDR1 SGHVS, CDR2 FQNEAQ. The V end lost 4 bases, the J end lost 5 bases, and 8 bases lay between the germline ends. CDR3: CASSSTSTGELFF. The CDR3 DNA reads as TGTGCCAGCAGCTCGACAAGTACCGGGGAGCTGTTTTTT.

The CDR3 nucleotides are TGTGCCAGTCAATACAGCCTCAATCAGCCCCAGCATTTT. As protein: CASQYSLNQPQHF. The chain uses TRBV19 and TRBJ1-5; D gene unclear. Trimming pared 8 bases from V and 3 bases from J, leaving 11 bases between. Germline V gives CDR1 LNHDA, CDR2 SQIVND (reference sequence). This CDR3 has 13 amino acids.

The CDR3 DNA reads as TGTGCCAGCAGCTTGAGTCCTATGGATGGCTACACCTTC. Residues: CASSLSPMDGYTF. The rearrangement joins TRBV5-4 to TRBJ1-2; the D is unclear. Germline V gives CDR1 SGHNT, CDR2 YYREEE (reference sequence). The length of the CDR3 is 13 residues. Trimming removed 1 base at V and 6 bases at J, with 10 bases between.

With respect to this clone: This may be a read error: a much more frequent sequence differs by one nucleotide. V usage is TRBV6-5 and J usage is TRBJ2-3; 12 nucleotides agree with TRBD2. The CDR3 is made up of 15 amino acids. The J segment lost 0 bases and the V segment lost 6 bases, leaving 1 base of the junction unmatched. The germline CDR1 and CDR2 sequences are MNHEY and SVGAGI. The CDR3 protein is CASRGTSGSTDTQYF. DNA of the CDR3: TGTGCCAGCAGAGGGACTAGCGGGAGCACAGATACGCAGTATTTT.

CDR3 sequence reads: CAISELTAYGYTF. The CDR3 DNA follows: TGTGCCATCAGTGAACTCACTGCCTATGGCTACACCTTC. The chain uses TRBV10-3 and TRBJ1-2; D is unresolved. The CDR3 has 13 residues. Looked up from germline, CDR1 is ENHRY and CDR2 is SYGVKD. The V end lost 3 bases, the J end lost 4 bases, and 9 bases lay between the germline ends.

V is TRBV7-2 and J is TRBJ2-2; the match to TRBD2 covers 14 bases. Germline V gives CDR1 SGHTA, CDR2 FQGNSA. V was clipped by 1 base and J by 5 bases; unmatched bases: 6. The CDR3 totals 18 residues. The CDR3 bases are TGTGCCAGCAGCTTAGTTCAGGGACTAGCGGGAGAAACCGGGGAGCTGTTTTTT. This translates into CASSLVQGLAGETGELFF.

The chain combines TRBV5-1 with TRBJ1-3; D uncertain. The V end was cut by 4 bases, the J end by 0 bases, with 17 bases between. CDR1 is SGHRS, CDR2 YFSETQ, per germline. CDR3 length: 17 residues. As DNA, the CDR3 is TGCGCCAGCAGCCTGAGGCCAGCGCTTAGCTCTGGAAACACCATATATTTT. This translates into CASSLRPALSSGNTIYF.